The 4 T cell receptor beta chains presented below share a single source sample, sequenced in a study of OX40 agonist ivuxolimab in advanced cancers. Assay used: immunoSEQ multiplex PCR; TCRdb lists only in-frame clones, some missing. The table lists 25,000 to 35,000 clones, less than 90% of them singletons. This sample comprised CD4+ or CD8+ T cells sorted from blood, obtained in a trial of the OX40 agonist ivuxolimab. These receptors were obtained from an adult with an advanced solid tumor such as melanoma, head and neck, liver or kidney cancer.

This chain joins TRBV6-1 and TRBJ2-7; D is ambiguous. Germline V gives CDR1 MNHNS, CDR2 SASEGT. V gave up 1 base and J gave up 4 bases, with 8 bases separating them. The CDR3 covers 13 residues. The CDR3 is CASSEGLSYEQYF. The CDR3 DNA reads TGTGCCAGCAGTGAAGGTTTGAGTTACGAGCAGTACTTC.

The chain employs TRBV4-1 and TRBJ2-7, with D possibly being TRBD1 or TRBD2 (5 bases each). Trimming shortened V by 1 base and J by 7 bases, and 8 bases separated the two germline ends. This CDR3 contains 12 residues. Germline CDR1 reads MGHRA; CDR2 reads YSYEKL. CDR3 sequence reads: CASSQGGWEQYF. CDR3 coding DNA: TGCGCCAGCAGCCAAGGGGGGTGGGAGCAGTACTTC.

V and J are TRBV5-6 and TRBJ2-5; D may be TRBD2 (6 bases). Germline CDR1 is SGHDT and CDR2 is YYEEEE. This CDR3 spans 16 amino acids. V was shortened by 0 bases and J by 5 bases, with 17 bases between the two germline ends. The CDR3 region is CASSLAVTGVGETQYF. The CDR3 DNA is TGTGCCAGCAGCTTGGCGGTAACGGGAGTTGGGGAGACCCAGTACTTC.

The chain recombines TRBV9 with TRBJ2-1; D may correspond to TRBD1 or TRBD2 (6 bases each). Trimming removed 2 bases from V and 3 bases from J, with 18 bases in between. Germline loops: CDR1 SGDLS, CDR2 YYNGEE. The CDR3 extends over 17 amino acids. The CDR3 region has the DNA TGTGCCAGCAGCGTCTCCTGGGTGGGGGGCATCTACAATGAGCAGTTCTTC. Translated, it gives CASSVSWVGGIYNEQFF.